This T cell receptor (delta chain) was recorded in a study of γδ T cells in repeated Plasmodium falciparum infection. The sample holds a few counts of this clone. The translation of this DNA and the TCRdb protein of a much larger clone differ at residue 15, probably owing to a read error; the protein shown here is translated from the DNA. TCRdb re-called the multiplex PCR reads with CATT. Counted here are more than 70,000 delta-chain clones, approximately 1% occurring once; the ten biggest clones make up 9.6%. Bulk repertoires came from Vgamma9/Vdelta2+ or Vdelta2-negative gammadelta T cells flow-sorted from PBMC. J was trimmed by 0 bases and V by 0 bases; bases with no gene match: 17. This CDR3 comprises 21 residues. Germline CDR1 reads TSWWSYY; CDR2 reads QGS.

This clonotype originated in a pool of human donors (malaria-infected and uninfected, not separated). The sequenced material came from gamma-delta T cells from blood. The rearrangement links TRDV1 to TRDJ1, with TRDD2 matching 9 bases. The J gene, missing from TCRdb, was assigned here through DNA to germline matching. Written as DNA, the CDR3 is TGTGCTCTTGGGGAACTCACCTTCCTACTAATGGGGGGAGCCCACACCGATAAACTCATCTTT. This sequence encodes CALGELTFLLMGGAHTDKLIF.